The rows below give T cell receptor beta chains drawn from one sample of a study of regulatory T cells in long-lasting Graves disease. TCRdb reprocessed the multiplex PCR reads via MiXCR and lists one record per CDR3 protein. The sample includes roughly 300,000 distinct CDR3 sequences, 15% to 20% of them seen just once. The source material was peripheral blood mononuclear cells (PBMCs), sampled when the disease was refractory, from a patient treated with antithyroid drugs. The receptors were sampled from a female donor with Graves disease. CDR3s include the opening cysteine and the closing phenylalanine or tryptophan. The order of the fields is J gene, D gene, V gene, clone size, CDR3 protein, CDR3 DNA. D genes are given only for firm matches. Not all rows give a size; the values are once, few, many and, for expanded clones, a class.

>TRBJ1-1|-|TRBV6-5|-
CASSYRGAEAFF
TGTGCCAGCAGTTACAGGGGCGCTGAAGCTTTCTTT
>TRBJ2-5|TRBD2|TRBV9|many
CASSSRGGLAVEETQYF
TGTGCCAGCAGCTCTCGCGGGGGACTAGCGGTCGAGGAGACCCAGTACTTC
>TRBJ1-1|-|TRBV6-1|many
CASSESYGNTEAFF
TGTGCCAGCAGTGAATCTTACGGGAACACTGAAGCTTTCTTT
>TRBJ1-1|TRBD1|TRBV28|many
CASSFGTVTEAFF
TGTGCCAGCAGTTTCGGGACAGTGACTGAAGCTTTCTTT
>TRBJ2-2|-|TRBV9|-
CASSPIDTGELFF
TGTGCCAGCAGTCCTATCGACACCGGGGAGCTGTTTTTT
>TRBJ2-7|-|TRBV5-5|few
CASSLADALDEQYF
TGTGCCAGCAGCTTGGCCGACGCTTTGGACGAGCAGTACTTC
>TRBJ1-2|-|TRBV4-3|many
CASSQEEGQGYGYTF
TGCGCCAGCAGCCAAGAAGAGGGGCAGGGCTATGGCTACACCTTC
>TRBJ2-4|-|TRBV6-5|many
CASSYPTRGQGKNIQYF
TGTGCCAGCAGTTACCCCACCCGGGGGCAGGGCAAAAACATTCAGTACTTC
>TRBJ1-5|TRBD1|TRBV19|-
CASSDRDRGNQPQHF
TGTGCCAGTAGTGACCGGGACAGAGGCAATCAGCCCCAGCATTTT
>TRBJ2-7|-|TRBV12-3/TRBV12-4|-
CASSPYRELNEQYF
TGTGCCAGCAGTCCCTACAGGGAATTGAACGAGCAGTACTTC
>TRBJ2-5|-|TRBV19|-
CASSIRGRRETQYF
TGTGCCAGTAGTATCAGGGGGAGGCGAGAGACCCAGTACTTC
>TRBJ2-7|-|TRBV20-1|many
CSARVARYEQYF
TGCAGTGCTAGGGTAGCGCGCTACGAGCAGTACTTC
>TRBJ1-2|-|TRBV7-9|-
CASSSPRGSPGGYGYTF
TGTGCCAGCAGTTCACCACGAGGATCGCCTGGGGGCTATGGCTACACCTTC
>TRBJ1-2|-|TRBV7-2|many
CASSFDGPGGYTF
TGTGCCAGCAGCTTCGACGGCCCGGGTGGCTACACCTTC
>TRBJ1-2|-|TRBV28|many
CASTPGGAVDYGYTF
TGTGCCAGCACCCCTGGGGGGGCGGTTGACTATGGCTACACCTTC
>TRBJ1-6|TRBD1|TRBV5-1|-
CASRPVTGTSPLHF
TGCGCCAGCAGACCTGTGACAGGGACGTCACCCCTCCACTTT
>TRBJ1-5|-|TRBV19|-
CASSIKSGHSNQPQHF
TGTGCCAGTAGTATTAAGTCCGGGCATAGCAATCAGCCCCAGCATTTT
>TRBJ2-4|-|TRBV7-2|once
CASSLLAGEWDIQYF
TGTGCCAGCAGCTTATTGGCTGGGGAGTGGGACATTCAGTACTTC
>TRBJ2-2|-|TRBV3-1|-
CASSQVVWFANTGELFF
TGTGCCAGCAGCCAGGTTGTTTGGTTCGCGAACACCGGGGAGCTGTTTTTT
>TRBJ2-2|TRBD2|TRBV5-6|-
CASSLGLAFGELFF
TGTGCCAGCAGCCTGGGACTAGCGTTCGGGGAGCTGTTTTTT
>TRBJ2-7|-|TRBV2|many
CASRKTPRRDSYEQYF
TGTGCCAGCAGAAAAACCCCGAGGCGGGACTCCTACGAGCAGTACTTC
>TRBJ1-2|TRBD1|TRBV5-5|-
CASSLFPVDRGPGYTF
TGTGCCAGCAGCTTGTTTCCCGTCGACAGGGGACCTGGCTACACCTTC
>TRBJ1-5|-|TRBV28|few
CASSLMAGYTGNQPQHF
TGTGCCAGCAGTTTAATGGCAGGGTATACTGGCAATCAGCCCCAGCATTTT
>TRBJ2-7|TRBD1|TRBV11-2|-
CASSSPWGQGSDEQYF
TGTGCCAGCAGCTCCCCTTGGGGACAGGGATCGGACGAGCAGTACTTC
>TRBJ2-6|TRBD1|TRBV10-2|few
CASGGGQGASGANVLTF
TGCGCCAGCGGAGGGGGACAGGGGGCGTCTGGGGCCAACGTCCTGACTTTC
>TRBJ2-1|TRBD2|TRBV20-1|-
CSARATSGRVGNEQFF
TGCAGTGCTAGAGCAACTAGCGGGAGGGTCGGGAATGAGCAGTTCTTC
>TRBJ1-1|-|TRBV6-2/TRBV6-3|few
CASESIPEEAFF
TGTGCCAGCGAATCGATCCCTGAAGAAGCTTTCTTT
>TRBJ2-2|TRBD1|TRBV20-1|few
CSARPNRGGTGELFF
TGCAGTGCTAGACCCAACAGGGGTGGGACCGGGGAGCTGTTTTTT
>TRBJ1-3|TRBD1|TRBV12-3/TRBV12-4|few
CASRTHSGTVGNTIYF
TGTGCCAGCAGGACCCACTCCGGGACAGTTGGAAACACCATATATTTT
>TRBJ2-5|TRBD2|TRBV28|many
CASLNGAGGLETQYF
TGTGCCAGCCTCAACGGAGCGGGAGGGCTGGAGACCCAGTACTTC
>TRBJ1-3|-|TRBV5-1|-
CASSTGASIYF
TGCGCCAGCAGCACGGGGGCCTCCATATATTTT
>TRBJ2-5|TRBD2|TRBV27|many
CASRWSGGQETQYF
TGTGCCAGCAGATGGTCGGGAGGGCAAGAGACCCAGTACTTC
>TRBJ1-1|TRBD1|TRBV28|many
CASSSRTGDRNTEAFF
TGTGCCAGCAGTTCGAGGACAGGGGATCGGAACACTGAAGCTTTCTTT
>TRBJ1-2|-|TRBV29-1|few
CSVEGEDYGYTF
TGCAGCGTTGAGGGCGAGGACTATGGCTACACCTTC
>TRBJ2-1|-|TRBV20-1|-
CSASERLAAIRDEQFF
TGCAGTGCTAGTGAGAGGCTAGCCGCGATCAGGGATGAGCAGTTCTTC
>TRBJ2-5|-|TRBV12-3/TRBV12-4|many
CASSRTEETQYF
TGTGCCAGCAGCCGGACTGAAGAGACCCAGTACTTC
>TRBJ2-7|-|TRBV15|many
CATSSVGRNSYEQYF
TGTGCCACCAGCAGCGTGGGACGGAACTCCTACGAGCAGTACTTC
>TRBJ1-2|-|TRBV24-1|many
CATIRDPGREGGYTF
TGTGCCACTATCCGGGATCCCGGCCGAGAAGGTGGCTACACCTTC
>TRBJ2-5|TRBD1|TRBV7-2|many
CASSSWTGQETQYF
TGTGCCAGCAGCTCTTGGACAGGACAAGAGACCCAGTACTTC
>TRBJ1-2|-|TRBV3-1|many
CASSQDIRDGYTF
TGTGCCAGCAGCCAAGATATTAGGGATGGCTACACCTTC
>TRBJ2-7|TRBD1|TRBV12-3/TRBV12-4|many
CASSSDRAPYEQYF
TGTGCCAGCAGCTCCGACAGGGCACCCTACGAGCAGTACTTC
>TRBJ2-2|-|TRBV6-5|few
CASSYYDPTGLAGELFF
TGTGCCAGCAGTTACTACGACCCCACAGGGTTGGCCGGGGAGCTGTTTTTT
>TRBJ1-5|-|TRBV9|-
CASSVTRGESNQPQHF
TGTGCCAGCAGCGTAACTAGGGGAGAAAGCAATCAGCCCCAGCATTTT
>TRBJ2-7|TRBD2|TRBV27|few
CASSFSGLAVSSYEQYF
TGTGCCAGCAGTTTCTCGGGACTAGCAGTAAGCTCCTACGAGCAGTACTTC
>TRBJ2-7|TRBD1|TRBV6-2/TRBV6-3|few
CASSYGTGGEQYF
TGTGCCAGCAGTTACGGGACAGGGGGCGAGCAGTACTTC
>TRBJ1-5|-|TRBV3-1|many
CASSQKGRGQPQHF
TGTGCCAGCAGCCAAAAAGGACGGGGTCAGCCCCAGCATTTT
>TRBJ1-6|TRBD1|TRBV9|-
CASREGAGTGNSPLHF
TGTGCCAGCAGAGAGGGGGCCGGGACAGGGAATTCACCCCTCCACTTT
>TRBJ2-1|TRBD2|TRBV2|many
CASISRGEGNEQFF
TGTGCCAGCATCTCCCGGGGGGAGGGCAATGAGCAGTTCTTC
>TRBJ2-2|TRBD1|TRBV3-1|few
CASSQDPGQGATGELFF
TGTGCCAGCAGCCAAGATCCCGGACAGGGAGCCACCGGGGAGCTGTTTTTT
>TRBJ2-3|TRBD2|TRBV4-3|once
CASSHITSGGTDTQYF
TGCGCCAGCAGCCACATCACGAGCGGGGGGACAGATACGCAGTATTTT
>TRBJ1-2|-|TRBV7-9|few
CASSDSGYYGYTF
TGTGCCAGCAGTGATTCAGGGTACTATGGCTACACCTTC
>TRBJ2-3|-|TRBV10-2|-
CASSEFRVAQYF
TGCGCCAGCAGTGAGTTCAGGGTAGCCCAGTATTTT
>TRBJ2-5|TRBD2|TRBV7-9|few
CASSPPRLAGGQETQYF
TGTGCCAGCAGCCCGCCCCGGCTAGCGGGAGGCCAAGAGACCCAGTACTTC
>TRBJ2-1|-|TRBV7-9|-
CASSPLGPRAAYNEQFF
TGTGCCAGCAGCCCCCTCGGGCCGCGCGCGGCCTACAATGAGCAGTTCTTC
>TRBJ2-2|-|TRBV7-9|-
CASSGTEYTGELFF
TGTGCCAGCAGTGGGACCGAGTACACCGGGGAGCTGTTTTTT
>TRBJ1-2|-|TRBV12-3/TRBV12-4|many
CASSLVPGPYYGYTF
TGTGCCAGCAGTTTGGTTCCCGGACCTTACTATGGCTACACCTTC
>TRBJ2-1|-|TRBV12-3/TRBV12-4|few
CASSHPVNEQFF
TGTGCCAGCAGCCATCCAGTAAATGAGCAGTTCTTC